One TCR beta chain is described in this entry. The protocol was immunoSEQ multiplex PCR, while the TCRdb copy is restricted to in-frame clones and leaves out a portion. The sample consists of 400,000 to 450,000 clones, 86% of them appearing once. The CDR3 length is 15 residues. The germline V gene encodes CDR1 SGHRS and CDR2 YFSETQ. V shed 2 bases and J shed 6 bases, with 14 bases lying between them. This entry comes from a study of blood T cell repertoires in COVID-19. Overall study context: PBMCs, B-cell-depleted T cells, or T cells were the source of the cDNA or gDNA that made up the material.

The origin of this receptor is a woman aged 25 to 39 with active or convalescent COVID-19. The specimen was peripheral blood. The chain recombines TRBV5-1 with TRBJ1-4, with D tentatively TRBD1 (6 bases). The CDR3 sequence is CASSLTPQGHEKLFF. CDR3 DNA: TGCGCCAGCAGCTTAACCCCACAGGGCCATGAAAAACTGTTTTTT.